The TCR beta chain described here comes from a study of shared T cell receptors in the human thymus. CDR3 length: 16 amino acids. Trimming cost V 2 bases and J 2 bases; bases outside gene matches: 6. Germline V CDR1 and CDR2: MDHEN, SYDVKM. Profiled with immunoSEQ multiplex PCR; TCRdb holds only in-frame clones, not every one. The table lists approximately 660,000 clones, roughly 90% of them singletons, with about 0.01% in the top ten. The same sample was also studied in work on human thymus T cells. This second study notes: Resections obtained during corrective heart surgery supplied the thymus tissue. Thymic and blood repertoires appeared to carry a bias in their V and J gene usage.

The V gene is TRBV28, the J gene TRBJ1-5; the match to TRBD1 covers 7 bases. Sequencing was performed on thymocytes. This clonotype was obtained from a boy under three years old with a congenital heart defect. The CDR3 region is CASSLPTGVGNQPQHF. CDR3 in DNA: TGTGCCAGCAGTTTACCCACAGGGGTTGGCAATCAGCCCCAGCATTTT.